This TCR beta chain came from a study of blood T cell repertoires in COVID-19. TCRdb's table, derived via immunoSEQ multiplex PCR, lists solely in-frame clones and lacks some. The data contain around 270,000 clones, around nine tenths of them seen just once; the ten biggest clones take up around 10%. The V segment lost 5 bases and the J segment 9 bases; nucleotides outside the gene matches: 2. CDR1 SGHTA and CDR2 FQGNSA come from the germline V gene. The CDR3 is 11 amino acids. The sequence was obtained from a man aged 35 to 55 who had recovered from COVID-19. The sequenced material came from peripheral blood. The gene calls are TRBV7-2 and TRBJ2-3; 7 nucleotides agree with TRBD1. The CDR3 DNA reads as TGTGCCAGCAGCCAGACAGGGACGCAGTATTTT. Translated: CASSQTGTQYF.